The 7 T cell receptor beta chains in this list originate from one sample, sequenced in a study of glioma-infiltrating T cells. Amplification of TCR alpha and beta CDR3 regions from RNA used iRepertoire nested multiplex PCR. TCRdb used MiXCR to reprocess the multiplex PCR reads, holding one entry per CDR3 protein. The sample carries some 180,000 distinct CDR3 sequences, around 30% recorded once. Specimen: glioma tissue, nonneoplastic brain tissue, or PBMCs (not recorded which). The receptors shown here come from a human donor with low-grade glioma or glioblastoma, undergoing nonglioma brain surgery, or in good health (not recorded which).

In its sample, this clonotype was seen many times. The V gene is TRBV27, the J gene TRBJ2-1, with 12 bases matching TRBD2. Germline trimming cut 0 bases from V and 15 bases from J; bases unmatched to any gene: 3. In germline, CDR1 is MNHEY, CDR2 SMNVEV (reference sequence). This CDR3 is 13 amino acids long. CDR3 loop: CASSLSLAGGRFF. The CDR3 DNA reads TGTGCCAGCAGTTTATCGCTAGCGGGAGGGCGGTTCTTC.

The rearrangement uses TRBV7-2 and TRBJ2-2; 11 bases map to TRBD2. Germline loops: CDR1 SGHTA, CDR2 FQGNSA. The CDR3 totals 20 residues. The V and J ends lost 5 bases and 4 bases, in that order; junction bases with no gene match: 18. CDR3 amino acids: CASSRDGVAGGGFFTGELFF. CDR3 sequence (DNA): TGTGCCAGCAGCCGAGATGGGGTAGCGGGAGGGGGGTTCTTCACCGGGGAGCTGTTTTTT.

This clonotype occurred many times. The rearrangement links TRBV6-1 to TRBJ2-7; D might be TRBD1 or TRBD2, each matching 5 bases. The germline V gene encodes CDR1 MNHNS and CDR2 SASEGT. This CDR3 comprises 15 residues. The V and J ends lost 5 bases and 7 bases respectively, with 21 bases between them. The CDR3 DNA sequence: TGTGCCAGCAGTAGCCCACCGGGACCCCAGAGGGAGCAGTACTTC. As protein: CASSSPPGPQREQYF.

This clonotype was observed many times. The CDR3 bases are TGTGCCAGCAGCAGGCCCGGAATGGAGCAGTTCTTC. The encoded protein is CASSRPGMEQFF. The chain recombines TRBV7-9 with TRBJ2-1; D is ambiguous. Germline assignment: CDR1 SEHNR and CDR2 FQNEAQ (reference sequence). V gave up 5 bases and J gave up 10 bases, with 12 bases separating them. This CDR3 is built from 12 residues.

This clonotype was recorded a few times. This chain uses TRBV3-1 with TRBJ2-1, with 10 bases matching TRBD2. The germline gives CDR1 LGHDT, CDR2 YNNKEL (reference sequence). The CDR3 has 16 residues. V gave up 0 bases and J gave up 6 bases; unmatched junction bases: 5. The CDR3 region has the DNA TGTGCCAGCAGCCAAGAACCTAGCGGGGGTCTCAATGAGCAGTTCTTC. This gives the protein CASSQEPSGGLNEQFF.

In this sample, this clonotype turned up a few times. This chain links TRBV5-1 with TRBJ1-1, with a tentative D call TRBD1 (5 bases). V was cut by 4 bases and J by 0 bases, with 13 bases left in between. The CDR3 totals 15 residues. Germline V gene lookup returns CDR1 SGHRS and CDR2 YFSETQ. Here the CDR3 DNA reads TGCGCCAGCAGCCTGGGTTTGGGGGTGAACACTGAAGCTTTCTTT. Protein: CASSLGLGVNTEAFF.

The gene calls are TRBV7-2 and TRBJ1-4; D is ambiguous. V lost 3 bases, J lost 4 bases, and 15 bases lay in between. CDR1 and CDR2 from the germline V gene are SGHTA and FQGNSA. The CDR3 has 16 amino acids. CDR3 in DNA: TGTGCCAGCAGCTTGGACGGGGTTTTAATTAATGAAAAACTGTTTTTT. Its protein is CASSLDGVLINEKLFF.